The 6 T cell receptor beta chains below come from one sample, sequenced in a study of cytomegalovirus exposure and HLA in healthy donors. The PCR employed 60 Vbeta primers together with 13 Jbeta primers. The data were produced by immunoSEQ multiplex PCR, yet TCRdb's version contains in-frame clones alone and is incomplete. Among about 96,000 clones listed, roughly 74% were seen once. The sample taken for sequencing was PBMCs. Source of these receptors: a female donor in good health and CMV-seropositive.

The rearrangement joins TRBV5-1 to TRBJ1-2; the D is unclear. The V end lost 3 bases, the J end lost 8 bases, and 14 bases lay between the germline ends. The CDR3 is 13 residues long. CDR1 and CDR2 (germline): SGHRS, YFSETQ. The CDR3 nucleotides read TGCGCCAGCAGCTCGTCAAACGTAGAGGGCTACACCTTC. As protein: CASSSSNVEGYTF.

This chain joins TRBV6-6 and TRBJ2-7, with 7 bases identical to TRBD1. Germline loops: CDR1 MNHNY, CDR2 SVGAGI (reference sequence). CDR3 length: 12 amino acids. The V segment lost 8 bases and the J segment 5 bases; nucleotides outside the gene matches: 6. The CDR3 spells CASGTVVHEQYF. CDR3 coding DNA: TGTGCCAGCGGGACAGTAGTCCACGAGCAGTACTTC.

The gene calls are TRBV27 and TRBJ2-4, with D uncertain. Germline V gives CDR1 MNHEY, CDR2 SMNVEV (reference sequence). The germline V and J ends were trimmed by 2 bases and 0 bases, with 8 bases remaining between them. The CDR3 is 15 residues long. CDR3 protein: CASSLTPGAKNIQYF. Here the CDR3 DNA reads TGTGCCAGCAGTTTAACTCCCGGAGCCAAAAACATTCAGTACTTC.

The gene calls are TRBV27 and TRBJ2-1; 7 bases align to TRBD1. There are 14 residues in the CDR3. After removal of 3 bases from V and 5 bases from J, the junction contained 4 bases not matched to a gene. The V gene's germline CDR1 is MNHEY and CDR2 SMNVEV (reference sequence). CDR3 region: CASSLRGQHNEQFF. In DNA form, the CDR3 reads TGTGCCAGCAGTTTGAGGGGACAGCACAATGAGCAGTTCTTC.

The rearrangement joins TRBV6-1 to TRBJ2-1; TRBD2 matches 13 bases. CDR3 length: 15 residues. Trimming at V came to 4 bases and at J to 7 bases, leaving 4 bases not matched to a gene. Germline lookup yields CDR1 MNHNS and CDR2 SASEGT. This CDR3 is CASSVLAGGRNEQFF. CDR3 nucleotide sequence: TGTGCCAGCAGTGTACTAGCGGGAGGGAGGAATGAGCAGTTCTTC.

The V call is TRBV5-1, the J call TRBJ2-7, with TRBD2 matching 8 bases. The ends lost 6 bases at V and 4 bases at J; junction bases unmatched: 9. Germline CDR1 SGHRS, CDR2 YFSETQ. CDR3 length equals 14 residues. The CDR3 bases are TGCGCCAGCAATCCGGGACTAGATGCTTACGAGCAGTACTTC. As protein: CASNPGLDAYEQYF.